What follows describes a single TCR beta chain. This CDR3 has 16 amino acids. The trim removed 1 base at V and 5 bases at J, leaving 6 bases unmatched. CDR1 is LGHNA and CDR2 is YSLEER in the germline V gene. Full-length variable regions came from constant-region reverse primers plus semi-nested Nested Universal Primer A PCR. TCRdb passed the 5' RACE reads through MiXCR, listing each CDR3 protein once. Among roughly 60,000 distinct CDR3 sequences listed, more than 25% were seen once. Treg sorting used a CD4+CD25+CD127-/low gate. Sequencing input: tumor-infiltrating Tregs sorted from the breast tumor. The sequence came from a female donor with breast cancer. The V call is TRBV4-3, the J call TRBJ2-3, with 10 bases aligning to TRBD2. The CDR3 protein is CASSQVPASGRDTQYF. CDR3 DNA: TGCGCCAGCAGCCAAGTACCCGCTAGCGGGAGAGATACGCAGTATTTT.